This TCR beta chain originates from a study of cytomegalovirus exposure and HLA in healthy donors. This clone has just a few counts. Per germline, CDR1 SGHTA and CDR2 FQGNSA. Losses at the gene ends were 5 bases for V and 0 bases for J; bases not matched to a gene: 3. This CDR3 has 15 residues. This PCR relied on a set of 60 Vbeta primers and 13 Jbeta primers. TCRdb keeps only in-frame clones here, not all; method: immunoSEQ multiplex PCR. The data show about 82,000 clones, 10% seen once. The chain has TRBV7-2 and TRBJ2-1, with 8 bases lining up with TRBD2. This receptor was taken from a man between 60 and 70 years old in good health and CMV-seropositive. The sample consisted of PBMCs. The chain's CDR3 is CASSLSGTSYNEQFF. DNA for the CDR3: TGTGCCAGCAGCCTTAGCGGGACCTCCTACAATGAGCAGTTCTTC.